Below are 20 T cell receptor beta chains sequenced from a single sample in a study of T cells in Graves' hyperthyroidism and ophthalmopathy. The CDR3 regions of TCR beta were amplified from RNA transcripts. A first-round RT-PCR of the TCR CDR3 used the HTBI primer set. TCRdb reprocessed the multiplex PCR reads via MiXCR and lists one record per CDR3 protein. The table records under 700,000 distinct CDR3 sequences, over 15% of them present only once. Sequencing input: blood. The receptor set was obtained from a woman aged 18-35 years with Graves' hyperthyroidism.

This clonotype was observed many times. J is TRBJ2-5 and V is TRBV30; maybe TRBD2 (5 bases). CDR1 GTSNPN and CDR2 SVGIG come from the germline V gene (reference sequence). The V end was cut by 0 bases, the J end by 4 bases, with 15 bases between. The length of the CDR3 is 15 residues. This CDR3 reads CAWSVIGNRGETQYF. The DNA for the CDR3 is TGTGCCTGGAGTGTTATCGGCAATCGGGGAGAGACCCAGTACTTC.

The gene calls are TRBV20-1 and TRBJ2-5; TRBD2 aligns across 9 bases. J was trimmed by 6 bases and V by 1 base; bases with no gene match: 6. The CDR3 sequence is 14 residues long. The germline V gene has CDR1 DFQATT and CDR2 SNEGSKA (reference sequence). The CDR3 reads CSARGGSGGQTQYF. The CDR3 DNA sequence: TGCAGTGCTAGAGGAGGTAGCGGGGGTCAGACCCAGTACTTC.

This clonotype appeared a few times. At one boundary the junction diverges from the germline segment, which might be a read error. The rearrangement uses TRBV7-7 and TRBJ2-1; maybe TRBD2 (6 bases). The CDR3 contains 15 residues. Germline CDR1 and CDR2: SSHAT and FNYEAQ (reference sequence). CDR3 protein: CASSPGTSPGNEQFF. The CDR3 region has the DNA TGTGCTAGCAGCCCCGGGACTTCCCCGGGCAATGAGCAGTTCTTC.

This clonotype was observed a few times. As DNA, the CDR3 is TGCGCCAGCAGCCTAGGGACTAGCGGTATCGAGCAGTACTTC. It codes for CASSLGTSGIEQYF. The genes are TRBV5-1 and TRBJ2-7, with TRBD2 identical over 11 bases. Losses at the gene ends were 4 bases for V and 6 bases for J; bases not matched to a gene: 6. Germline loops: CDR1 SGHRS, CDR2 YFSETQ. This CDR3 has 14 residues.

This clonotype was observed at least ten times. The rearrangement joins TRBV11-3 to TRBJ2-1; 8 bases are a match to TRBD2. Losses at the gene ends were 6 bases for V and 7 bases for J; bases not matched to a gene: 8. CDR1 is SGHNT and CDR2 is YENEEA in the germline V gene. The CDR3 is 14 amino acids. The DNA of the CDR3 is TGTGCCAGCAGGGAGGGGGGCGGGAGGAATGAGCAGTTCTTC. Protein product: CASREGGGRNEQFF.

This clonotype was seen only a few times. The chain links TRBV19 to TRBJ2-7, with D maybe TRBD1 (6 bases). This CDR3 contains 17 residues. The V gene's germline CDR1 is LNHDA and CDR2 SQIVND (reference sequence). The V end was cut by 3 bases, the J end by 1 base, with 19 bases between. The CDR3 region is CASSINVRDTASYEQYF. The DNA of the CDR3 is TGTGCCAGTAGTATCAACGTAAGGGACACGGCGTCCTACGAGCAGTACTTC.

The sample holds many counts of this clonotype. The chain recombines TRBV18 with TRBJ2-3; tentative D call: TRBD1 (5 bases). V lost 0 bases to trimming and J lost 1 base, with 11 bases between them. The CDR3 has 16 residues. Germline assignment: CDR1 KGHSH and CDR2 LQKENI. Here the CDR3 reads CASSPPKGWGTDTQYF. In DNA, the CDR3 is TGTGCCAGCTCACCACCGAAGGGGTGGGGCACAGATACGCAGTATTTT.

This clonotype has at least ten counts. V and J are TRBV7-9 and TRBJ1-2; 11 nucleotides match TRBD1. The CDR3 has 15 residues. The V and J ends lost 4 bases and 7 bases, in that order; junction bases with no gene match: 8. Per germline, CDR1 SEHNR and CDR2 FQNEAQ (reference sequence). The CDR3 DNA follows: TGTGCCAGCAGCTCCCAGGGACAGGGGGTTGGTGGCTACACCTTC. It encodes CASSSQGQGVGGYTF.

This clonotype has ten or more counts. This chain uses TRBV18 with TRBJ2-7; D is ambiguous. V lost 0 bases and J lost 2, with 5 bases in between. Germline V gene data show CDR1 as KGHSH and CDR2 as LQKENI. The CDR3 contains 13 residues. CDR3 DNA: TGTGCCAGCTCACCACCGATGACCTACGAGCAGTACTTC. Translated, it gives CASSPPMTYEQYF.

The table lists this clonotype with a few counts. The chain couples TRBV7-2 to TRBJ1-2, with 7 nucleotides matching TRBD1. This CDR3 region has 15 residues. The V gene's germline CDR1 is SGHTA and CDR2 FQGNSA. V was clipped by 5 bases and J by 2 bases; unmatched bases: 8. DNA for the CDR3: TGTGCCAGCAGCCCAGACCCGGACAGGAACTATGGCTACACCTTC. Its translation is CASSPDPDRNYGYTF.

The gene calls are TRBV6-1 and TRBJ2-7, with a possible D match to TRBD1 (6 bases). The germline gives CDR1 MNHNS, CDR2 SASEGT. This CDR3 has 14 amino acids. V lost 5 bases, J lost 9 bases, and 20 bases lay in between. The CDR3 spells CASSPGDGYERQYF. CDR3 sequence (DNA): TGTGCCAGCAGTCCAGGGGACGGCTACGAGCGGCAGTACTTC.

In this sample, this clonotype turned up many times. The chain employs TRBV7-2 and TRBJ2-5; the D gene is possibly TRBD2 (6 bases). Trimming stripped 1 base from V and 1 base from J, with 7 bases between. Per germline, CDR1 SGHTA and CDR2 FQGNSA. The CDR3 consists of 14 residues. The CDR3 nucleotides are TGTGCCAGCAGCTTAGTGGGGGGCCAAGAGACCCAGTACTTC. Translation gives CASSLVGGQETQYF.

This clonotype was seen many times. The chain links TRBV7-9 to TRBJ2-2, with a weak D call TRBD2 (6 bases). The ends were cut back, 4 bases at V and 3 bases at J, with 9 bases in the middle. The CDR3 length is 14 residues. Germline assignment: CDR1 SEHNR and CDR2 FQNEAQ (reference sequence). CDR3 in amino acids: CASSSGADTGELFF. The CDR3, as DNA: TGTGCCAGCAGCTCGGGAGCCGACACCGGGGAGCTGTTTTTT.

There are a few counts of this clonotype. CDR3 sequence: CASSYRGISYNEQFF. In DNA, the CDR3 is TGTGCCAGCAGTTACAGGGGGATCTCCTACAATGAGCAGTTCTTC. V is TRBV28 and J is TRBJ2-1; 8 bases are a match to TRBD1. Trimming cost V 4 bases and J 0 bases; bases outside gene matches: 2. Germline CDR1 MDHEN, CDR2 SYDVKM. The CDR3 covers 15 residues. Drawing the rest from reference TRBV28 and TRBJ2-1, the complete variable domain is DVKVTQSSRYLVKRTGEKVFLECVQDMDHENMFWYRQDPGLGLRLIYFSYDVKMKEKGDIPEGYSVSREKKERFSLILESASTNQTSMYLCASSYRGISYNEQFFGPGTRLTVL.

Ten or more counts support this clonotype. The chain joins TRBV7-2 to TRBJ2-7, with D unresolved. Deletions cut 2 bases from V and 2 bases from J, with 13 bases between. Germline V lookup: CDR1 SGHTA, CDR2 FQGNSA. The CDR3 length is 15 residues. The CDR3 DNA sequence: TGTGCCAGCAGCTTACTGGCAGATCCTACCTACGAGCAGTACTTC. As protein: CASSLLADPTYEQYF.

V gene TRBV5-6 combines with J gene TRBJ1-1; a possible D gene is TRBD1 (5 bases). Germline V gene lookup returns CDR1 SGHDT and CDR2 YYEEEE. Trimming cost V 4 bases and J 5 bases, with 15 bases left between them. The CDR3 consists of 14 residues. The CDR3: CASSPTADGTEAFF. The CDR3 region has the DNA TGTGCCAGCAGCCCGACAGCAGACGGGACTGAAGCTTTCTTT.

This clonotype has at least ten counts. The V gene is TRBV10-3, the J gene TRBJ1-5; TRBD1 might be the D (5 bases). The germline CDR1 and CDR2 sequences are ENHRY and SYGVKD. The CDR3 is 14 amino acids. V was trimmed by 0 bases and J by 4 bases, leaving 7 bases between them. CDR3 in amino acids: CAISESGGNQPQHF. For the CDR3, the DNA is TGTGCCATCAGTGAGTCTGGGGGAAATCAGCCCCAGCATTTT.

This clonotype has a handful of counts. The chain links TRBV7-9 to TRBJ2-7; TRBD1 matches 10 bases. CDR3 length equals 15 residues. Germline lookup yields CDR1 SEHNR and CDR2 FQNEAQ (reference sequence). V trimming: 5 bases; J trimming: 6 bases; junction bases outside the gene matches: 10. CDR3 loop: CASSPPVTGGSEQYF. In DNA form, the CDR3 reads TGTGCCAGCAGCCCACCCGTGACAGGGGGCAGCGAGCAGTACTTC.

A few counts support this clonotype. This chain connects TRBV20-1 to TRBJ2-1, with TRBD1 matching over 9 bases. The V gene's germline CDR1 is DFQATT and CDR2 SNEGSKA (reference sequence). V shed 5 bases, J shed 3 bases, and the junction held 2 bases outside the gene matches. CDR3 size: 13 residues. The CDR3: CSADRGDYNEQFF. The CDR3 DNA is TGCAGTGCTGACAGGGGGGACTACAATGAGCAGTTCTTC.

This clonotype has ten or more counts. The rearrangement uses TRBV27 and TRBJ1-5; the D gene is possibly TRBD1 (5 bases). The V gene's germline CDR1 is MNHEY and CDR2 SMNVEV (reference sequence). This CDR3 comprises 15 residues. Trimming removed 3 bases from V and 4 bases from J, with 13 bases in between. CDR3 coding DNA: TGTGCCAGCAGTTTTAGTGGAGGGACTAATCAGCCCCAGCATTTT. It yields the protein CASSFSGGTNQPQHF.